The sequence of this T cell receptor (beta chain) was determined in a study of regulatory T cells in long-lasting Graves disease (dated by TCRdb to the early 2020s). Notes on the research overall: Patients with newly diagnosed Graves' disease had been on antithyroid drugs for under 3 months. Persistent Graves' disease patients were compared with newly diagnosed Graves' disease patients by peripheral blood TCR sequencing and RNA sequencing. The study took place in China and was registered as a clinical trial. TCR sequencing covered around 13 persistent and some 20 newly diagnosed Graves' disease patients, around 35 samples in total. The investigation overall reported the following: Sequencing and analysis were limited to the TCR beta chain. Compared with newly diagnosed patients, persistent Graves' disease patients had lower TCR Shannon entropy and fewer highly expanded clones, which suggests clonal expansion. The study examined only peripheral blood because the primary lesion, thyroid tissue, could not be accessed. The small sample size was acknowledged by the authors as a limitation that may reduce accuracy. Preferential use of TRBV28, TRBJ1-2 and TRBJ2-5 was observed in persistent disease, whereas TRBV20-1 and TRBJ2-1 were favored in newly diagnosed disease. Patients with persistent disease shared more public clonotypes (over 2,500) than newly diagnosed patients did (more than 900).

The sample's time point, from its label and the paper: newly diagnosed GD, antithyroid drugs for less than 3 months. For both TCR sequencing and RNA sequencing, RNA was extracted from PBMCs using TRIzol. The diagnosis of Graves' disease was made according to American Thyroid Association guidelines. The patients came from an endocrinology department in Xi'an, China. From each patient, roughly 9 milliliters of peripheral blood was collected into an EDTA anticoagulant tube. Ficoll Paque Plus density gradient separation was used to isolate PBMCs, and no additional T cell sorting was done. RNA quality was checked with an Agilent 2100 Bioanalyzer and agarose gel, and concentration with a NanoDrop 2000. The library was prepared using multiplex PCR. Sequenced using an Illumina HiSeq 4000. CDR3 regions were amplified by Arm-PCR with iRepertoire HTBI primers to construct TCR beta libraries. Before sequencing, the PCR products underwent gel purification. On the authors' methods: Gene usage analysis of CDR3 amino acid clonotypes relied on the roughly 64 TRBV and 13 to 15 TRBJ segments identified across samples. COPE and FqMerger were used to merge filtered high-quality paired reads into contigs. BLAST was used to align contigs to the IMGT TRBV, TRBD and TRBJ reference genes, and CDR3 was defined following IMGT. Clonotypes above 0.1% frequency were classified as highly expanded clones. Repertoire diversity was measured by Shannon entropy, and V-J evenness by the Gini coefficient. A clonotype was considered public if more than one individual shared it. Using fastp trimming at Q25 and MiXCR clonotype assembly, TCRdb reanalyzed the public sequencing data and kept in-frame beta chains. Each entry merges the rows of one CDR3 protein and shows their most common DNA and genes. The V and J calls and clone size are TCRdb's, not the authors'. The table for this sample lists more than 350,000 distinct CDR3 sequences; 14% to 15% of them were counted only once. The ten largest clones add up to 16% of the sample.

With regard to this clonotype: Its antigen remains unidentified. No quality values exist for individual bases; no much larger clone is one base distant.

Between the V and J ends, shortened by 7 bases and 7 bases respectively, the junction contains 14 bases. The CDR3 measures 14 amino acids from cysteine to phenylalanine. Only the CDR3 region is kept as DNA, spanning 42 bases read in frame from base 1. Per the germline V gene (reference sequence), LNHDA is the CDR1 and SQIVND is the CDR2. The same sample was also used in a study of T cells in Graves' hyperthyroidism and ophthalmopathy. From that second study: Graves' hyperthyroidism was defined as stable when no progression to ophthalmopathy occurred over 18 months of follow-up. The hyperthyroidism patients were between 18 and 65 years old and newly diagnosed, with a disease duration of less than 2 months. Patients with uncontrolled infections, other autoimmune diseases, pregnancy or lactation were excluded. Diagnoses were based on clinical symptoms, serum thyroxine and TRAb, thyroid ultrasound and orbital computed tomography. The first round of RT-PCR for the TCR CDR3 was performed with the HTBI primer set and the Qiagen OneStep RT-PCR kit. Most expanded thyroid clonotypes (frequency above 0.001) were also detected in blood, a finding suggesting that blood repertoires may reflect thyroid immune responses. A model built on a 13 V-J signature distinguished ophthalmopathy from stable hyperthyroidism, reaching about 88% sensitivity and under 84% specificity in cross-validation and 80%/75% in testing. In validation, the model predicted progression to ophthalmopathy a median of approximately 6.6 months before onset, with 70% to 71% sensitivity and 72.22% specificity. To identify TCR V-J signatures that set the groups apart, the researchers used a discovery cohort of 100 patients, made up of 40 to 45 with Graves' ophthalmopathy and 57 with stable Graves' hyperthyroidism. Prospective prediction of ophthalmopathy was tested in an independent validation cohort of some 19 hyperthyroidism patients and around 16 patients who later progressed to ophthalmopathy. The 100 discovery patients were divided at random into training and test sets in a 7:3 ratio. The study also compared thyroid tissue and blood T-cell repertoires from a handful of Graves' hyperthyroidism patients. Following sampling, methimazole starting at 30 mg daily was given to hyperthyroidism patients, and high-dose intravenous methylprednisolone was given to ophthalmopathy patients. Libraries were constructed in a second round of multiplex PCR, after which size selection and purification were carried out. The libraries were sequenced on an Illumina HiSeq2000 using paired-end 100 bp reads. Raw data were processed with SOAPnuke, discarding reads with adapters, uncalled bases, mean Phred below 15, or no exact constant-primer or identifier match. High-quality paired reads were merged using COPE v1.2.5, and each unique nucleotide sequence was defined as a clonotype. MiTCR v1.1 was used to align clonotypes to the IMGT TRBV, TRBD and TRBJ reference segments. The analysis included only V-J combinations with a frequency above 0.0001, which together covered around 99% of the repertoires. A TCS score was defined as the ratio between F50 (clonal expansion) and ExV (chaos), using BLOSUM62-based TCRdist between CDR3 peptides within each V-J. Welch's t-statistics and random forest reduced fewer than 550 V-J features to about 12, which were used in a naive Bayes classifier (R e1071). No statistical method was used to set the sample size in advance, and investigators knew the group allocation. The paper describes TCR Vbeta CDR3 sequencing of 120 to 150 peripheral blood samples, made up of 43 ophthalmopathy patients, 70 to 75 hyperthyroidism patients and roughly 17 progressor patients.

This receptor was obtained from a woman aged 30 to 39 with Graves disease. Donor details come from another sample of the same person, matched by shared clones. The sequencing here drew on peripheral blood mononuclear cells (PBMCs), taken at new diagnosis, from a patient treated with antithyroid drugs. The rearrangement joined TRBV19 to TRBJ1-6, with the D gene call left open. CDR3 sequence: CASMTAEVNSPLHF. The DNA is as follows: TGTGCCAGTATGACGGCAGAAGTAAATTCACCCCTCCACTTT.